Listed here are 23 T cell receptor beta chains from one sample, sequenced in a study of shared clonotypes between healthy human individuals. The protocol was immunoSEQ multiplex PCR, while the TCRdb copy is restricted to in-frame clones and leaves out a portion. The profile covers approximately 320,000 clones, with around 74% appearing a single time and over 9% taken by the ten largest. The sequenced material came from memory CD4+ T cells sorted from blood. As to subset: CD45RA-negative fraction. Receptors were obtained from a young man in good health.

V gene TRBV23-1 combines with J gene TRBJ2-1; D is uncertain. TRBV23-1 is filed as an ORF, its function uncertain. Trimming took off 2 bases at V and 2 bases at J, with 13 bases between the two ends. The CDR3 has 16 residues. CDR3 sequence reads: CASSQSSQNPYNEQFF. The CDR3 DNA is TGCGCCAGCAGTCAAAGTTCACAAAATCCCTACAATGAGCAGTTCTTC.

The CDR3, as DNA: TGTGCCAGCAGCTTTGGGCGGCCGGATACGCAGTATTTT. It encodes CASSFGRPDTQYF. The chain joins TRBV7-8 to TRBJ2-3; unclear D gene. Trimming took 3 bases from V and 6 from J, leaving 10 bases between them. Germline-derived CDR1 and CDR2 are SGHVS and FQNEAQ. The CDR3 runs 13 residues. Together with reference TRBV7-8 and TRBJ2-3, the CDR3 gives the full variable domain: GAGVSQSPRYKVAKRGQDVALRCDPISGHVSLFWYQQALGQGPEFLTYFQNEAQLDKSGLPSDRFFAERPEGSVSTLKIQRTQQEDSAVYLCASSFGRPDTQYFGPGTRLTVL.

The chain couples TRBV29-1 to TRBJ2-1, with D maybe TRBD2 (6 bases). There are 13 residues in the CDR3. Germline CDR1 is SQVTM and CDR2 is ANQGSEA. V lost 2 bases and J lost 6, with 11 bases in between. The DNA for the CDR3 is TGCAGCGTTGAAAAGGCGGGAAGCAATGAGCAGTTCTTC. Translated, it gives CSVEKAGSNEQFF.

This sequence joins TRBV11-2 and TRBJ2-7; a possible D gene is TRBD2 (5 bases). The length of the CDR3 is 16 residues. V was clipped by 2 bases and J by 6 bases, with 20 bases between them. CDR1 is SGHAT and CDR2 is FQNNGV in the germline V gene. The CDR3 DNA is TGTGCCAGCAGCTTACTCCGCGGGCGTTCTCTCTCCGAGCAGTACTTC. Its protein product is CASSLLRGRSLSEQYF.

The rearrangement uses TRBV7-8 and TRBJ2-1; 8 positions match TRBD2. Per the germline V gene, CDR1 is SGHVS and CDR2 is FQNEAQ. The CDR3 length is 17 residues. J was trimmed by 5 bases and V by 5 bases; bases with no gene match: 14. The CDR3 region is CASSRGLRAGAHNEQFF. In DNA, the CDR3 is TGTGCCAGCAGCAGAGGGCTCCGAGCGGGAGCCCACAATGAGCAGTTCTTC.

This clone was counted once. The chain uses TRBV28 and TRBJ1-5; D might be TRBD1 (6 bases). Per germline, CDR1 MDHEN and CDR2 SYDVKM. There are 16 residues in the CDR3. The germline V and J ends were trimmed by 1 base and 4 bases, with 14 bases remaining between them. Here the CDR3 DNA reads TGTGCCAGCAGTTTATACCTGGACAGCCAAAATCAGCCCCAGCATTTT. Protein product: CASSLYLDSQNQPQHF.

The chain links TRBV5-6 to TRBJ2-3; D ambiguous. This CDR3 contains 13 residues. CDR1 and CDR2 (germline): SGHDT, YYEEEE. V lost 0 bases, J lost 6 bases, and 8 bases lay in between. The CDR3 here is CASSLGRLDTQYF. As DNA, the CDR3 is TGTGCCAGCAGCTTGGGCCGGTTGGATACGCAGTATTTT.

The J gene is TRBJ2-1, the V gene TRBV6-1; 14 nucleotides match TRBD2. CDR1 is MNHNS and CDR2 is SASEGT in the germline V gene. The CDR3 is 18 amino acids. Trimming cost V 4 bases and J 1 base; bases outside gene matches: 6. The CDR3 sequence is CASSGKTSGRGSYNEQFF. CDR3 nucleotide sequence: TGTGCCAGCAGTGGAAAGACTAGCGGGAGGGGATCCTACAATGAGCAGTTCTTC.

This clone was recorded once. Its ends do not fully match the called genes, so a read error is possible. This chain connects TRBV27 to TRBJ1-1, with no clear D. The CDR3 is 11 amino acids. CDR1 MNHEY and CDR2 SMNVEV come from the germline V gene (reference sequence). The CDR3 DNA reads TGTGCCAGCTCCGGATGGACGGGCGTTCGATTT. This sequence encodes CASSGWTGVRF.

The rearrangement links TRBV10-1 to TRBJ2-1, with TRBD2 matching 8 bases. This CDR3 contains 14 residues. CDR1 is WNHNN, CDR2 SYGVQD, per germline (reference sequence). The V and J ends lost 4 bases and 8 bases, in that order; junction bases with no gene match: 7. CDR3 nucleotides: TGCGCCAGCAGTGGTTGGACTAGCCCGGATGAGCAGTTCTTC. Translation gives CASSGWTSPDEQFF.

This clone occurred a few times. The chain carries TRBV2 and TRBJ1-2, with 9 bases aligning to TRBD1. This CDR3 contains 15 residues. Germline V gene sequence: CDR1 SNHLY, CDR2 FYNNEI. Unmatched junction bases numbered 8, after V lost 3 bases and J lost 6 bases. The CDR3 sequence: CASSDSRTGADGYTF. CDR3 coding DNA: TGTGCCAGCAGTGATTCCAGGACAGGGGCAGATGGCTACACCTTC.

The gene calls are TRBV27 and TRBJ2-1; 10 bases align to TRBD2. The CDR3 is made up of 15 amino acids. The V gene's germline CDR1 is MNHEY and CDR2 SMNVEV (reference sequence). V gave up 2 bases and J gave up 6 bases; unmatched junction bases: 4. In DNA, the CDR3 is TGTGCCAGCAGTTTACTAGCGGGAGTCGTCAATGAGCAGTTCTTC. This translates into CASSLLAGVVNEQFF.

The gene calls are TRBV5-1 and TRBJ2-5; D is undetermined. Germline assignment: CDR1 SGHRS and CDR2 YFSETQ. Trimming removed 4 bases at V and 4 bases at J, with 8 bases between. The CDR3 covers 12 residues. The chain's CDR3 is CASSPTRETQYF. DNA of the CDR3: TGCGCCAGCAGCCCAACCAGAGAGACCCAGTACTTC. Full variable domain (missing parts from reference TRBV5-1 and TRBJ2-5): KAGVTQTPRYLIKTRGQQVTLSCSPISGHRSVSWYQQTPGQGLQFLFEYFSETQRNKGNFPGRFSGRQFSNSRSEMNVSTLELGDSALYLCASSPTRETQYFGPGTRLLVL.

J is TRBJ2-1 and V is TRBV29-1; 7 nucleotides match TRBD1. CDR1 SQVTM and CDR2 ANQGSEA come from the germline V gene. The CDR3 extends over 14 amino acids. The V gene end was trimmed by 3 bases and the J gene end by 8 bases; junction bases not matched to a gene: 10. The CDR3 here is CSVDSNRGFDEQFF. Written as DNA, the CDR3 is TGCAGCGTTGACTCCAACAGGGGATTTGATGAGCAGTTCTTC.

The chain employs TRBV11-2 and TRBJ2-7, with D maybe TRBD2 (6 bases). There are 14 residues in the CDR3. V lost 5 bases, J lost 3 bases, and 14 bases lay in between. Looked up from germline, CDR1 is SGHAT and CDR2 is FQNNGV. DNA for the CDR3: TGTGCCAGCAGCCCACTAGCCGCCCTCTACGAGCAGTACTTC. Its translation: CASSPLAALYEQYF.

V and J are TRBV21-1 and TRBJ2-7; TRBD1 is the table's D call and was not checked against the DNA. TRBV21-1 corresponds to a pseudogene. There are 16 residues in the CDR3. For the CDR3, the DNA is TGTGCCAGCAGCAAAGAGGTGGCAGGGCGGTCCTACGAGCAGTACTTC. It codes for CASSKEVAGRSYEQYF.

The gene calls are TRBV7-2 and TRBJ1-1, with 7 bases that match TRBD1. The V segment lost 5 bases and the J segment 6 bases; nucleotides outside the gene matches: 9. This CDR3 spans 14 amino acids. The germline CDR1 and CDR2 sequences are SGHTA and FQGNSA. CDR3 DNA: TGTGCCAGCAGCAGGGACAGTCGGGGGGCTGAAGCTTTCTTT. It is translated as CASSRDSRGAEAFF.

The V call is TRBV18, the J call TRBJ1-4; TRBD1 might be the D (6 bases). Germline V gene sequence: CDR1 KGHSH, CDR2 LQKENI. This CDR3 spans 16 amino acids. V gave up 3 bases and J gave up 4 bases, with 15 bases separating them. As DNA, the CDR3 is TGTGCCAGCTCACCTTACAGGGTTGGGTTTAATGAAAAACTGTTTTTT. Protein sequence: CASSPYRVGFNEKLFF.

Of note for this clone: The same CDR3 also results from other DNA sequences found in this sample. The J gene is TRBJ1-1, the V gene TRBV29-1; D unclear. Trimming took off 7 bases at V and 1 base at J, with 4 bases between the two ends. CDR3 length: 10 amino acids. Germline loops: CDR1 SQVTM, CDR2 ANQGSEA. CDR3 sequence reads: CSAQNTEAFF. CDR3 nucleotide sequence: TGCAGCGCCCAGAACACTGAAGCTTTCTTT.

The chain carries TRBV6-5 and TRBJ1-1; 9 bases are a match to TRBD1. The germline CDR1 and CDR2 sequences are MNHEY and SVGAGI. This CDR3 contains 14 residues. Trimming cost V 5 bases and J 4 bases; bases outside gene matches: 5. CDR3: CASSRQGGGTEAFF. For the CDR3, the DNA is TGTGCCAGCAGTCGACAGGGGGGCGGCACTGAAGCTTTCTTT.

The V and J genes are TRBV19 and TRBJ1-1, with no clear D. The V gene's germline CDR1 is LNHDA and CDR2 SQIVND (reference sequence). Trimming left V 4 bases short and J 4 bases short, with 19 bases between. The CDR3 length is 16 residues. In DNA, the CDR3 is TGTGCCAGTAGTACCCCAGGTTTCAATCTCCCCACTGAAGCTTTCTTT. It translates to CASSTPGFNLPTEAFF.

The chain links TRBV18 to TRBJ2-7; D unclear. CDR3 size: 13 residues. Germline V gene data show CDR1 as KGHSH and CDR2 as LQKENI. V dropped 5 bases and J dropped 1 base, with 9 bases sitting between them. The CDR3 DNA follows: TGTGCCAGCTCAACGGGTCGTTCCTACGAGCAGTACTTC. Translation: CASSTGRSYEQYF.

V gene TRBV6-5 combines with J gene TRBJ2-1; D is perhaps TRBD2 (5 bases). V gave up 8 bases and J gave up 8 bases, with 7 bases separating them. The length of the CDR3 is 10 residues. The V gene's germline CDR1 is MNHEY and CDR2 SVGAGI. CDR3 DNA: TGTGCCAGCGGGCGGGATGAGCAGTTCTTC. The encoded protein is CASGRDEQFF.